This entry concerns a single TCR beta chain. These data belong to a study of shared clonotypes between healthy human individuals. As for the study in general: Per donor, three plates held CD4 naive cells, three held CD4 memory, two held CD8 naive and one held CD8 memory.

Sequencing was performed with immunoSEQ multiplex PCR; in TCRdb, only in-frame clones are kept and a portion is missing. The sample includes some 2 million clones, 85% to 95% of them seen just once. Trimming shortened V by 2 bases and J by 0 bases, and 11 bases separated the two germline ends. The CDR3 contains 16 residues. Germline V gene lookup returns CDR1 MNHNY and CDR2 SVGAGI (reference sequence). CD4+ cells underwent separation, giving CD45RA+ naive and CD45RA-negative memory subsets. The rearrangement uses TRBV6-6 and TRBJ2-1; D unresolved. The source material was naive CD4+ T cells sorted from blood. Subset defined: CD45RA+ positively selected. The source is a man in his late teens or twenties in good health. The CDR3 DNA reads as TGTGCCAGCAGTTACATACAGCTAACCTCCTACAATGAGCAGTTCTTC. Translated: CASSYIQLTSYNEQFF.